This T cell receptor (beta chain) comes out of a study of T-cell reconstitution after alpha-beta-depleted transplantation in children. Unique molecular identifiers tagged the TCRbeta library. Using its own MiXCR run on the PCR reads, TCRdb lists one record per CDR3 protein. This table holds fewer than 550,000 distinct CDR3 sequences, approximately 10% found once. Sequenced here: PBMCs, mostly from graft donor cells, sampled 180 days after TCRalphabeta/CD19-depleted stem cell transplant. The sequence was obtained from a female patient between 2 and 15 years old who had a stem cell transplant for aplastic anemia, so the T cells may come from the graft donor.

DNA for the CDR3: TGTGCCAGCAGCTTACCCGGGAAGTCTTTCTCCCCAGAGCAGTTCTTC. It yields the protein CASSLPGKSFSPEQFF. V gene TRBV7-2 combines with J gene TRBJ2-1; the D gene is possibly TRBD2 (5 bases). Trimming cost V 2 bases and J 10 bases, with 21 bases left between them. The CDR3 spans 16 residues. The germline gives CDR1 SGHTA, CDR2 FQGNSA.